These 26 T cell receptor beta chains share one sample of origin, sequenced in a study of OX40 agonist ivuxolimab in advanced cancers. The method was immunoSEQ multiplex PCR; TCRdb's version includes in-frame clones alone and lacks a portion of them. There are about 100,000 clones in the sample; around 90% occur only once, and roughly 0.53% lies in the top ten. Sequences were derived from CD4+ or CD8+ T cells sorted from blood, sampled in a trial of the OX40 agonist ivuxolimab. Receptor source: an adult with an advanced solid tumor such as melanoma, head and neck, liver or kidney cancer.

This rearrangement joins TRBV10-1 to TRBJ1-2; D may be TRBD1 (6 bases). CDR1 and CDR2 from the germline V gene are WNHNN and SYGVQD (reference sequence). CDR3 length equals 13 residues. Trimming shortened V by 8 bases and J by 2 bases, and 12 bases separated the two germline ends. CDR3 in amino acids: CASAPQGNYGYTF. Written as DNA, the CDR3 is TGCGCCAGCGCCCCACAGGGAAACTATGGCTACACCTTC.

The rearrangement joins TRBV28 to TRBJ2-7; D is unclear. The CDR3 covers 11 residues. Deletions cut 6 bases from V and 4 bases from J, with 7 bases between. Germline V CDR1 and CDR2: MDHEN, SYDVKM. The CDR3 reads CASRMMYEQYF. The CDR3 nucleotides are TGTGCCAGCAGGATGATGTACGAGCAGTACTTC.

The chain links TRBV11-3 to TRBJ2-2; TRBD1 or TRBD2 may be the D gene (6 bases each). The CDR3 sequence is 15 residues long. Trimming removed 2 bases at V and 5 bases at J, with 12 bases between. The germline V gene has CDR1 SGHNT and CDR2 YENEEA. CDR3 in DNA: TGTGCCAGCAGCTTAAGAGTAGGGGGGACCGGGGAGCTGTTTTTT. It specifies CASSLRVGGTGELFF.

The chain couples TRBV15 to TRBJ1-5; D is perhaps TRBD1 (5 bases). CDR1 and CDR2 (germline): LNHNV, YYDKDF (reference sequence). V was trimmed by 1 base and J by 4 bases, leaving 8 bases between them. There are 14 residues in the CDR3. CDR3: CATSRGDPNQPQHF. DNA of the CDR3: TGTGCCACCAGCAGAGGGGACCCTAATCAGCCCCAGCATTTT.

V gene TRBV4-1 combines with J gene TRBJ2-1, with D perhaps given as TRBD1 or TRBD2 (6 bases each). In germline, CDR1 is MGHRA, CDR2 YSYEKL. The CDR3 loop spans 16 amino acids. The V gene lost 4 bases and the J gene lost 8 bases, with 21 bases spanning the gap. The CDR3 loop is CASSLGTWGARDEQFF. CDR3 coding DNA: TGCGCCAGCAGCCTTGGGACGTGGGGGGCAAGGGATGAGCAGTTCTTC.

The V gene is TRBV7-2, the J gene TRBJ2-3; TRBD2 matches at 8 bases. Germline V gene data show CDR1 as SGHTA and CDR2 as FQGNSA. This CDR3 is 15 amino acids long. With 1 base clipped from V and 6 bases from J, the junction kept 6 bases outside the gene matches. The CDR3 is CASSLDPSGSDTQYF. Here the CDR3 DNA reads TGTGCCAGCAGCTTAGACCCTAGCGGGTCCGATACGCAGTATTTT.

This chain connects TRBV9 to TRBJ2-2; TRBD1 agrees at 8 bases. This CDR3 has 16 residues. Germline V gene lookup returns CDR1 SGDLS and CDR2 YYNGEE. J lost 4 bases, V lost 3 bases, and 8 bases had no gene match. The CDR3 spells CASSAVGTGGTGELFF. CDR3 DNA: TGTGCCAGCAGCGCAGTAGGAACAGGGGGCACCGGGGAGCTGTTTTTT.

This clone was counted between two and nine times. This sequence joins TRBV9 and TRBJ2-3; no reliable D call. CDR1 and CDR2 (germline): SGDLS, YYNGEE. V was clipped by 3 bases and J by 2 bases, with 13 bases between them. This CDR3 region has 15 residues. The CDR3 is CASSASTVNTDTQYF. The CDR3 DNA reads as TGTGCCAGCAGCGCCTCGACGGTTAACACAGATACGCAGTATTTT.

The rearrangement joins TRBV28 to TRBJ1-2, with 8 bases aligning to TRBD1. Germline V gene data show CDR1 as MDHEN and CDR2 as SYDVKM. The CDR3 covers 14 residues. The CDR3 region has the DNA TGTGCGGCGCGGGGCAGGGGGCGCGCCTATGGCTACACCTTC. Translation gives CAARGRGRAYGYTF.

This clone was seen more than once but under ten times. V is TRBV7-2 and J is TRBJ2-5; D possibly corresponds to TRBD1 (6 bases). The V end lost 1 base, the J end lost 6 bases, and 15 bases lay between the germline ends. CDR1 and CDR2 (germline): SGHTA, FQGNSA. CDR3 length: 15 amino acids. The CDR3 DNA reads as TGTGCCAGCAGCTTAGGGACAGCCGGGCGGCAGACCCAGTACTTC. The encoded protein is CASSLGTAGRQTQYF.

The chain joins TRBV7-2 to TRBJ2-1; TRBD1 is a possible D gene (5 bases). Trimming removed 4 bases from V and 9 bases from J, with 10 bases in between. CDR3 length equals 12 residues. The V gene's germline CDR1 is SGHTA and CDR2 FQGNSA. CDR3 sequence: CASSSSRAEQFF. The CDR3 coding sequence is TGTGCCAGCAGCTCCAGCAGGGCTGAGCAGTTCTTC.

This chain joins TRBV19 and TRBJ1-1, with 12 positions matching TRBD1. With V trimmed by 7 bases and J by 2 bases, 5 bases remained unmatched. CDR1 is LNHDA, CDR2 SQIVND, per germline (reference sequence). The CDR3 runs 15 residues. The CDR3 DNA reads TGTGCCAGTAACCGGGGACAGGGGGCTAACACTGAAGCTTTCTTT. Translation: CASNRGQGANTEAFF. Based on the CDR3 plus reference TRBV19 and TRBJ1-1, the full variable domain is DGGITQSPKYLFRKEGQNVTLSCEQNLNHDAMYWYRQDPGQGLRLIYYSQIVNDFQKGDIAEGYSVSREKKESFPLTVTSAQKNPTAFYLCASNRGQGANTEAFFGQGTRLTVV.

The rearrangement joins TRBV9 to TRBJ2-1; D uncertain. The length of the CDR3 is 15 residues. Germline V gives CDR1 SGDLS, CDR2 YYNGEE. Trimming shortened V by 0 bases and J by 0 bases, and 7 bases separated the two germline ends. CDR3 protein: CASSVGPGSYNEQFF. In nucleotides, the CDR3 is TGTGCCAGCAGCGTAGGGCCGGGCTCCTACAATGAGCAGTTCTTC.

This chain joins TRBV6-5 and TRBJ1-1; weak D call: TRBD1 (6 bases). CDR3 size: 13 residues. Germline loops: CDR1 MNHEY, CDR2 SVGAGI. The V and J ends lost 3 bases and 6 bases respectively, with 11 bases between them. As DNA, the CDR3 is TGTGCCAGCAGTTATTTGGGGGCTCCTGAAGCTTTCTTT. Protein: CASSYLGAPEAFF.

This chain links TRBV12-2 with TRBJ1-5. TRBV12-2 is an annotated pseudogene. This CDR3 is built from 15 residues. The CDR3 is CASRSGGRSNQPQHF. CDR3 DNA: TGTGCAAGTCGCTCCGGGGGCAGGAGCAATCAGCCCCAGCATTTT.

The chain is built from TRBV27 and TRBJ2-2; D call uncertain. The CDR3 consists of 16 residues. Germline-derived CDR1 and CDR2 are MNHEY and SMNVEV (reference sequence). The ends were cut back, 6 bases at V and 2 bases at J, with 16 bases in the middle. The CDR3 sequence is CASRRPAGVNTGELFF. The CDR3 nucleotides read TGTGCCAGCAGACGGCCCGCAGGAGTTAACACCGGGGAGCTGTTTTTT.

J is TRBJ2-4 and V is TRBV19, with D perhaps matching TRBD1 or TRBD2 (5 bases each). The CDR3 covers 16 residues. Trimming pared 8 bases from V and 7 bases from J, leaving 24 bases between. Germline V gene sequence: CDR1 LNHDA, CDR2 SQIVND (reference sequence). The CDR3 sequence is CASATHGAGRDNIQYF. The CDR3 DNA sequence: TGTGCCAGTGCAACCCACGGGGCAGGGAGAGATAACATTCAGTACTTC.

This chain links TRBV28 with TRBJ1-1; a possible D gene is TRBD1 (5 bases). CDR1 and CDR2 (germline): MDHEN, SYDVKM. Deletions cut 2 bases from V and 11 bases from J, with 12 bases between. The CDR3 is made up of 12 amino acids. CDR3 region: CASSLVSEGAFF. Here the CDR3 DNA reads TGTGCCAGCAGTTTAGTCAGCGAGGGGGCTTTCTTT.

The V gene is TRBV6-5, the J gene TRBJ1-5; D gene unclear. V was trimmed by 0 bases and J by 2 bases, leaving 8 bases between them. Germline lookup yields CDR1 MNHEY and CDR2 SVGAGI. This CDR3 has 15 amino acids. CDR3 DNA sequence: TGTGCCAGCAGTTACTCGGCGACGGGCAATCAGCCCCAGCATTTT. Translating it yields CASSYSATGNQPQHF.

CDR3 protein: CASSLAGGISAFF. The CDR3 DNA is TGTGCCAGCAGCTTGGCGGGGGGCATTTCAGCTTTCTTT. The chain recombines TRBV5-4 with TRBJ1-1; D perhaps matches TRBD1 (6 bases). CDR1 and CDR2 from the germline V gene are SGHNT and YYREEE (reference sequence). The CDR3 is 13 amino acids. V was cut by 0 bases and J by 10 bases, with 13 bases left in between.

This clone was observed a handful of times. V gene TRBV9 combines with J gene TRBJ2-7; no firm D call. The germline CDR1 and CDR2 sequences are SGDLS and YYNGEE. The ends were cut back, 1 base at V and 1 base at J, with 9 bases in the middle. CDR3 length equals 14 residues. This chain's CDR3 is CASSVPVWSYEQYF. CDR3 bases: TGTGCCAGCAGCGTACCCGTGTGGTCCTACGAGCAGTACTTC.

The CDR3: CASSLTQLGELFF. The CDR3 nucleotides are TGTGCCAGCAGTTTAACCCAGCTCGGGGAGCTGTTTTTT. V gene TRBV27 combines with J gene TRBJ2-2, with unresolved D. The V gene's germline CDR1 is MNHEY and CDR2 SMNVEV (reference sequence). V was clipped by 2 bases and J by 7 bases, with 8 bases between them. CDR3 length equals 13 residues.

V usage is TRBV5-1 and J usage is TRBJ2-1; D possibly corresponds to TRBD1 (5 bases). Germline V gene sequence: CDR1 SGHRS, CDR2 YFSETQ. This CDR3 region has 13 residues. The V end was cut by 4 bases, the J end by 7 bases, with 12 bases between. DNA of the CDR3: TGCGCCAGCAGCCCGCAGGGAAGGAATGAGCAGTTCTTC. Amino acid sequence: CASSPQGRNEQFF.

The CDR3 coding sequence is TGTGCCAGCAGTTCCGGGACGGGGGGCCAAGAGACCCAGTACTTC. This encodes CASSSGTGGQETQYF. The chain joins TRBV27 to TRBJ2-5; the match to TRBD2 covers 7 bases. Trimming cost V 4 bases and J 1 base; bases outside gene matches: 6. Looked up from germline, CDR1 is MNHEY and CDR2 is SMNVEV (reference sequence). This CDR3 comprises 15 residues.

This sequence joins TRBV28 and TRBJ2-1; the D is unclear. The CDR3 has 14 amino acids. Germline lookup yields CDR1 MDHEN and CDR2 SYDVKM. Trimming shortened V by 8 bases and J by 0 bases, and 11 bases separated the two germline ends. The CDR3 spells CASVERGSYNEQFF. The CDR3 DNA sequence: TGTGCCAGCGTAGAGCGTGGCTCCTACAATGAGCAGTTCTTC. The variable domain in full, completed from reference TRBV28 and TRBJ2-1, reads DVKVTQSSRYLVKRTGEKVFLECVQDMDHENMFWYRQDPGLGLRLIYFSYDVKMKEKGDIPEGYSVSREKKERFSLILESASTNQTSMYLCASVERGSYNEQFFGPGTRLTVL.

The chain joins TRBV5-1 to TRBJ2-5; 7 bases fit TRBD2. Germline CDR1 is SGHRS and CDR2 is YFSETQ. This CDR3 comprises 15 residues. The V and J ends lost 4 bases and 3 bases, in that order; junction bases with no gene match: 9. CDR3 sequence reads: CASSTWGGEKETQYF. In DNA, the CDR3 is TGCGCCAGCAGCACCTGGGGAGGGGAGAAAGAGACCCAGTACTTC.